Shown below are 29 T cell receptor beta chains from a single sample sequenced in a study of blood T cell repertoires in COVID-19. Data came from immunoSEQ multiplex PCR; TCRdb stores just in-frame clones and leaves some out. The sample holds tens of thousands of clones, approximately 89% seen once. Sequenced sample: peripheral blood. The origin of the receptors is a woman aged 55-70 years with acute or convalescent COVID-19.

This clone was detected once. J is TRBJ1-6 and V is TRBV5-1; D possibly corresponds to TRBD1 (5 bases). Germline V gene sequence: CDR1 SGHRS, CDR2 YFSETQ. The CDR3 is 17 residues long. Trimming took 2 bases from V and 5 from J, leaving 17 bases between them. CDR3 sequence: CASSFSSTGLHNSPLHF. The CDR3 region has the DNA TGCGCCAGCAGCTTTTCTTCCACGGGACTGCATAATTCACCCCTCCACTTT.

CDR3 sequence reads: CASRAQGISNQPQHF. CDR3 coding DNA: TGTGCCAGCAGGGCCCAGGGAATCAGCAATCAGCCCCAGCATTTT. This chain joins TRBV2 and TRBJ1-5; D might be TRBD1 (5 bases). V was cut by 6 bases and J by 1 base, with 13 bases left in between. Germline V gene sequence: CDR1 SNHLY, CDR2 FYNNEI. The CDR3 has 15 residues. Complete variable domain (other parts from reference TRBV2 and TRBJ1-5): EPEVTQTPSHQVTQMGQEVILRCVPISNHLYFYWYRQILGQKVEFLVSFYNNEISEKSEIFDDQFSVERPDGSNFTLKIRSTKLEDSAMYFCASRAQGISNQPQHFGDGTRLSIL.

This clone occurred once. The genes are TRBV11-2 and TRBJ1-2; TRBD1 matches at 7 bases. V was clipped by 5 bases and J by 4 bases; unmatched bases: 10. The CDR3 runs 15 residues. Germline CDR1 reads SGHAT; CDR2 reads FQNNGV. The CDR3 here is CASSPDPTGLYGYTF. The CDR3 coding sequence is TGTGCCAGCAGCCCCGACCCGACAGGGCTCTATGGCTACACCTTC. The whole variable domain, remainder taken from reference TRBV11-2 and TRBJ1-2, is EAGVAQSPRYKIIEKRQSVAFWCNPISGHATLYWYQQILGQGPKLLIQFQNNGVVDDSQLPKDRFSAERLKGVDSTLKIQPAKLEDSAVYLCASSPDPTGLYGYTFGSGTRLTVV.

The rearrangement links TRBV3-1 (or the pseudogene TRBV3-2) to TRBJ2-3, with D possibly being TRBD1 (6 bases). Germline V gene sequence: CDR1 LGHDT, CDR2 YNNKEL (reference sequence). The length of the CDR3 is 14 residues. The V and J ends lost 5 bases and 5 bases respectively, with 14 bases between them. The CDR3 bases are TGTGCCAGCAGCTATTCAGGGGTGGTAGATACGCAGTATTTT. This translates into CASSYSGVVDTQYF.

The chain employs TRBV27 and TRBJ2-7, with 11 bases matching TRBD2. Losses at the gene ends were 10 bases for V and 6 bases for J; bases not matched to a gene: 11. Per germline, CDR1 MNHEY and CDR2 SMNVEV (reference sequence). The length of the CDR3 is 14 residues. The DNA of the CDR3 is TGTGCCATCACAAACGGGACTAGCGGTCTCGAGCAGTACTTC. The encoded protein is CAITNGTSGLEQYF.

The chain recombines TRBV5-1 with TRBJ2-3; TRBD2 agrees at 9 bases. The CDR3 is made up of 17 amino acids. Germline V lookup: CDR1 SGHRS, CDR2 YFSETQ. V trimming: 3 bases; J trimming: 4 bases; junction bases outside the gene matches: 12. CDR3 loop: CASSWTELAGGADTQYF. DNA for the CDR3: TGCGCCAGCAGCTGGACCGAATTGGCGGGGGGGGCAGATACGCAGTATTTT.

This clone was observed a few times. This chain links TRBV28 with TRBJ2-7; a weak D match, TRBD2 (5 bases). V was cut by 6 bases and J by 7 bases, with 28 bases left in between. The CDR3 is made up of 17 amino acids. Germline-derived CDR1 and CDR2 are MDHEN and SYDVKM. The CDR3 region has the DNA TGTGCCAGCAGGAAGGGTTCGGGTTCGGGAAGTTTCTATGAGCAGTACTTC. It specifies CASRKGSGSGSFYEQYF.

V gene TRBV9 combines with J gene TRBJ1-5; D unresolved. From germline, CDR1 is SGDLS and CDR2 YYNGEE. The CDR3 length is 16 residues. Between the trimmed V and J ends, which lost 0 bases and 0 bases, there was a span of 10 bases. CDR3 loop: CASSVGRQPSNQPQHF. The CDR3 region has the DNA TGTGCCAGCAGCGTAGGCAGACAACCTAGCAATCAGCCCCAGCATTTT.

This chain joins TRBV6-1 and TRBJ1-3, with D possibly being TRBD1 (5 bases). CDR3 length equals 16 residues. The germline CDR1 and CDR2 sequences are MNHNS and SASEGT. V lost 0 bases and J lost 3, with 12 bases in between. The CDR3: CASSEAGTGIGNTIYF. As DNA, the CDR3 is TGTGCCAGCAGTGAAGCCGGGACTGGGATTGGAAACACCATATATTTT.

This clone showed up just once. The chain combines TRBV7-8 with TRBJ2-7; TRBD2 matches at 8 bases. Trimming at V came to 0 bases and at J to 3 bases, leaving 1 base not matched to a gene. The germline CDR1 and CDR2 sequences are SGHVS and FQNEAQ. This CDR3 contains 14 residues. CDR3 nucleotide sequence: TGTGCCAGCAGCTTAGCAAGCGGGAGCTACGAGCAGTACTTC. Residues: CASSLASGSYEQYF.

This chain links TRBV5-6 with TRBJ1-2; 7 nucleotides line up with TRBD1. V was pared by 3 bases and J by 4 bases, with 12 bases of the junction left unmatched. Germline V CDR1 and CDR2: SGHDT, YYEEEE. This CDR3 comprises 16 residues. The CDR3 nucleotides are TGTGCCAGCAGCTGGCGGGACAGCTCCTGGGGCTATGGCTACACCTTC. Translating it yields CASSWRDSSWGYGYTF.

The CDR3: CASSAQQGGNTGELFF. In DNA form, the CDR3 reads TGTGCCAGCAGCGCCCAACAGGGGGGGAACACCGGGGAGCTGTTTTTT. The chain couples TRBV7-3 to TRBJ2-2; 8 bases agree with TRBD1. The CDR3 loop spans 16 amino acids. V gave up 5 bases and J gave up 1 base; unmatched junction bases: 6. Germline V gene lookup returns CDR1 SGHTA and CDR2 FQGTGA.

The chain links TRBV4-3 to TRBJ1-3, with D hard to call. The CDR3 runs to 14 residues. The V and J ends lost 0 bases and 3 bases respectively, with 6 bases between them. Per germline, CDR1 LGHNA and CDR2 YSLEER. CDR3 loop: CASSQEGGGNTIYF. CDR3 sequence (DNA): TGCGCCAGCAGCCAAGAGGGAGGTGGAAACACCATATATTTT.

The chain recombines TRBV11-3 with TRBJ2-1; the match to TRBD2 covers 7 bases. The germline CDR1 and CDR2 sequences are SGHNT and YENEEA. This CDR3 is built from 14 residues. Unmatched junction bases numbered 4, after V lost 0 bases and J lost 8 bases. CDR3 protein: CASSLEGGFYEQFF. Here the CDR3 DNA reads TGTGCCAGCAGCTTAGAGGGAGGGTTTTATGAGCAGTTCTTC.

The chain links TRBV27 to TRBJ1-2; D is unclear. Germline V CDR1 and CDR2: MNHEY, SMNVEV (reference sequence). The CDR3 loop spans 17 amino acids. Between the trimmed V and J ends, which lost 6 bases and 4 bases, there was a span of 24 bases. The CDR3 coding sequence is TGTGCCAGCAGCCCCAACCCCCCGGTGGTGGACTTCTATGGCTACACCTTC. Amino acid sequence: CASSPNPPVVDFYGYTF.

The rearrangement links TRBV6-5 to TRBJ2-7, with TRBD2 matching over 9 bases. Looked up from germline, CDR1 is MNHEY and CDR2 is SVGAGI. The trim removed 10 bases at V and 0 bases at J, leaving 4 bases unmatched. This CDR3 spans 13 amino acids. The CDR3 spells CATGTSLSYEQYF. The CDR3 DNA reads as TGTGCCACCGGGACTAGCCTCTCCTACGAGCAGTACTTC.

The chain joins TRBV18 to TRBJ2-3, with D tentatively TRBD2 (8 bases). Trimming left V 4 bases short and J 5 bases short, with 16 bases between. Per the germline V gene, CDR1 is KGHSH and CDR2 is LQKENI. The CDR3 consists of 15 residues. This CDR3 reads CASSRDRAGGDTQYF. CDR3 bases: TGTGCCAGCTCACGAGACAGGGCGGGAGGAGATACGCAGTATTTT.

The rearrangement uses TRBV19 and TRBJ2-2; possibly TRBD1 for D (6 bases). V lost 7 bases to trimming and J lost 6 bases, with 15 bases between them. Germline V gene sequence: CDR1 LNHDA, CDR2 SQIVND (reference sequence). This CDR3 is 14 amino acids long. CDR3 region: CASIPTGSAGELFF. Written as DNA, the CDR3 is TGTGCCAGTATCCCGACAGGAAGTGCCGGGGAGCTGTTTTTT.

The chain joins TRBV7-2 to TRBJ2-5; D unclear. Germline CDR1 and CDR2: SGHTA and FQGNSA. V lost 4 bases and J lost 2, with 11 bases in between. The CDR3 has 14 residues. The CDR3 DNA reads as TGTGCCAGCAGCTCTGTCGTCGGGCAAGAGACCCAGTACTTC. Protein sequence: CASSSVVGQETQYF.

This clone has a single count. The genes are TRBV4-1 and TRBJ1-6; no clear D. V gave up 0 bases and J gave up 0 bases, with 6 bases separating them. Germline CDR1 and CDR2: MGHRA and YSYEKL. This CDR3 contains 16 residues. The CDR3 loop is CASSQERSSYNSPLHF. CDR3 bases: TGCGCCAGCAGCCAAGAAAGGAGCTCCTATAATTCACCCCTCCACTTT.

The chain is built from TRBV9 and TRBJ1-2, with a weak D call TRBD1 (5 bases). Germline CDR1 is SGDLS and CDR2 is YYNGEE. V was shortened by 0 bases and J by 8 bases, with 14 bases between the two germline ends. CDR3 length equals 14 residues. The CDR3 protein is CASSVDRGVKGYTF. CDR3 coding DNA: TGTGCCAGCAGCGTAGATCGGGGGGTCAAAGGCTACACCTTC.

The V and J genes are TRBV4-1 and TRBJ2-1, with D maybe TRBD2 (5 bases). The germline CDR1 and CDR2 sequences are MGHRA and YSYEKL. This CDR3 has 13 amino acids. The V end was cut by 2 bases, the J end by 10 bases, with 12 bases between. The CDR3 sequence is CASSQSGMIEQFF. CDR3 DNA: TGCGCCAGCAGCCAATCCGGGATGATAGAGCAGTTCTTC.

The chain links TRBV7-9 to TRBJ2-7, with TRBD1 as a possible D gene (6 bases). This CDR3 comprises 15 residues. The V gene's germline CDR1 is SEHNR and CDR2 FQNEAQ (reference sequence). V was pared by 2 bases and J by 7 bases, with 18 bases between. The CDR3 DNA reads TGTGCCAGCAGCTTAACCCCCCCCTCGAGGGGGGAGCAGTACTTC. Translating it yields CASSLTPPSRGEQYF. Using reference TRBV7-9 and TRBJ2-7 for the parts outside the CDR3, the full variable domain is DTGVSQNPRHKITKRGQNVTFRCDPISEHNRLYWYRQTLGQGPEFLTYFQNEAQLEKSRLLSDRFSAERPKGSFSTLEIQRTEQGDSAMYLCASSLTPPSRGEQYFGPGTRLTVT.

V is TRBV7-2 and J is TRBJ1-4; no firm D call. CDR3 size: 14 residues. CDR1 and CDR2 (germline): SGHTA, FQGNSA. V lost 3 bases and J 7 bases, leaving 12 bases between the germline ends. This CDR3 reads CASSFGLEGEKLFF. The DNA of the CDR3 is TGTGCCAGCAGCTTCGGACTGGAGGGTGAAAAACTGTTTTTT.

This sequence joins TRBV10-3 and TRBJ1-5; a possible D gene is TRBD1 (6 bases). Germline V gene lookup returns CDR1 ENHRY and CDR2 SYGVKD. This CDR3 comprises 14 residues. The germline V and J ends were trimmed by 3 bases and 7 bases, with 13 bases remaining between them. CDR3 loop: CAISEGSGGQPQHF. CDR3 DNA sequence: TGTGCCATCAGTGAAGGTTCGGGGGGCCAGCCCCAGCATTTT.

This clone was found once. CDR3 residues: CASSPRLEKLFF. The CDR3 DNA sequence: TGTGCCAGTAGTCCCCGACTAGAAAAACTGTTTTTT. The chain links TRBV19 to TRBJ1-4; D unclear. The ends were cut back, 5 bases at V and 8 bases at J, with 9 bases in the middle. This CDR3 contains 12 residues. CDR1 LNHDA and CDR2 SQIVND come from the germline V gene (reference sequence).

The gene calls are TRBV5-1 and TRBJ2-7; TRBD1 matches at 9 bases. Germline-derived CDR1 and CDR2 are SGHRS and YFSETQ. The CDR3 sequence is 15 residues long. The junction had 10 bases not matched to a gene; V was cut back by 4 bases and J by 5 bases. The CDR3 DNA reads as TGCGCCAGCAGCGCCCGGACAGGGGCAGGAAACGAGCAGTACTTC. Protein: CASSARTGAGNEQYF.

This chain uses TRBV11-2 with TRBJ2-3, with 14 bases aligning to TRBD2. In germline, CDR1 is SGHAT, CDR2 FQNNGV. The CDR3 extends over 13 amino acids. The junction had 2 bases not matched to a gene; V was cut back by 0 bases and J by 15 bases. The CDR3: CASSLEGLAGGYF. CDR3 nucleotides: TGTGCCAGCAGCTTAGAAGGACTAGCGGGGGGTTATTTT.

This chain connects TRBV19 to TRBJ2-2; 7 nucleotides line up with TRBD2. CDR1 and CDR2 from the germline V gene are LNHDA and SQIVND (reference sequence). The J segment lost 1 base and the V segment lost 10 bases, leaving 6 bases of the junction unmatched. The CDR3 loop spans 14 amino acids. The CDR3 nucleotides read TGTGCCACCAAATGGACTAGGAACACCGGGGAGCTGTTTTTT. Its protein is CATKWTRNTGELFF.